The entry that follows covers one TCR beta chain sequence. No antigen is known for it. This entry belongs to a study of regulatory T cells in long-lasting Graves disease. HTBI primers from iRepertoire and Arm-PCR of CDR3 regions yielded the TCR beta libraries. TCRdb reprocessed the multiplex PCR reads with MiXCR, giving one entry per CDR3 protein. Of fewer than 550,000 distinct CDR3 sequences in the sample, 20% to 25% were seen once. This CDR3 has 15 amino acids. Germline V gene data show CDR1 as SGHNT and CDR2 as YENEEA. Trimming pared 5 bases from V and 0 bases from J, leaving 12 bases between. Time point of the sample: persistent/refractory GD, antithyroid drugs over 5 years with positive TRAb. Generation of the TCR library employed RNA extracted from PBMCs. Whole-study findings and limits: New patients shared over 800 public clonotypes, fewer than the 2,500 to 3,500 shared by persistent patients. Graves' patients with persistent disease showed TCR diversity lower than patients newly diagnosed. Study was limited to peripheral blood, excluding thyroid tissue.

The V and J genes are TRBV11-3 and TRBJ2-3; no reliable D call. The receptor comes from a female donor with Graves disease. Here the sequenced sample was peripheral blood mononuclear cells (PBMCs), taken when the disease was refractory, from a patient treated with antithyroid drugs. CDR3 DNA sequence: TGTGCCAGCAGCCCAACGAGATCTAGCACAGATACGCAGTATTTT. Amino acids: CASSPTRSSTDTQYF.